The 27 T cell receptor beta chains listed next were all sequenced from one sample in a study of T cell repertoires in cytomegalovirus infection. TCRdb passed the reads through MiXCR, listing each CDR3 protein once. The sample lists 310,000 or so distinct CDR3 sequences; about 25% were seen once. The sequenced sample was PBMCs. These receptors were collected from a human donor in good health (CMV status not recorded). Some clones in this sample may be carry-over from other donors' samples.

The chain couples TRBV20-1 to TRBJ2-1, with unresolved D. V was trimmed by 3 bases and J by 0 bases, leaving 9 bases between them. This CDR3 comprises 14 residues. Per the germline V gene, CDR1 is DFQATT and CDR2 is SNEGSKA (reference sequence). CDR3 in DNA: TGCAGTGCTAGCGGCGGTAGCTCCTACAATGAGCAGTTCTTC. Protein sequence: CSASGGSSYNEQFF.

The rearrangement links TRBV20-1 to TRBJ2-5; tentative D call: TRBD1 (5 bases). This CDR3 is built from 15 residues. The germline V and J ends were trimmed by 4 bases and 5 bases, with 20 bases remaining between them. CDR1 DFQATT and CDR2 SNEGSKA come from the germline V gene (reference sequence). CDR3 in DNA: TGCAGTGCTATAGAGATAGGGCAGGGCGTTGAGACCCAGTACTTC. Translating gives CSAIEIGQGVETQYF.

This clonotype occurred once. This chain joins TRBV6-5 and TRBJ1-1; no clear D gene. Deletions cut 2 bases from V and 2 bases from J, with 6 bases between. Germline lookup yields CDR1 MNHEY and CDR2 SVGAGI. This CDR3 has 13 residues. This CDR3 reads CASSYTVNTEAFF. In DNA form, the CDR3 reads TGTGCCAGCAGTTACACGGTCAACACTGAAGCTTTCTTT.

The rearrangement uses TRBV11-2 and TRBJ2-5, with D tentatively TRBD2 (6 bases). Trimming removed 5 bases from V and 6 bases from J, with 16 bases in between. The germline CDR1 and CDR2 sequences are SGHAT and FQNNGV. This CDR3 contains 14 residues. CDR3 nucleotides: TGTGCCAGCAGCCGGGGGACCGGAGAGCAGACCCAGTACTTC. Its translation: CASSRGTGEQTQYF. The whole variable domain, filled in from reference TRBV11-2 and TRBJ2-5, reads EAGVAQSPRYKIIEKRQSVAFWCNPISGHATLYWYQQILGQGPKLLIQFQNNGVVDDSQLPKDRFSAERLKGVDSTLKIQPAKLEDSAVYLCASSRGTGEQTQYFGPGTRLLVL.

The chain is built from TRBV15 and TRBJ2-5, with D possibly called TRBD1 or TRBD2 (6 bases each). V lost 2 bases and J lost 3, with 16 bases in between. The CDR3 sequence is 16 residues long. The V gene's germline CDR1 is LNHNV and CDR2 YYDKDF (reference sequence). The CDR3 is CATSRLVWGAEETQYF. Here the CDR3 DNA reads TGTGCCACCAGCAGACTTGTATGGGGGGCCGAAGAGACCCAGTACTTC.

This chain uses TRBV5-5 with TRBJ1-2; maybe TRBD1 (6 bases). Between the trimmed V and J ends, which lost 6 bases and 0 bases, there was a span of 12 bases. The CDR3 has 14 amino acids. CDR1 is SGHKS, CDR2 YYEKEE, per germline (reference sequence). The CDR3 region is CASKEDRPNYGYTF. The CDR3 DNA follows: TGTGCCAGCAAGGAAGACAGGCCTAACTATGGCTACACCTTC.

The CDR3 coding sequence is TGCGCCAGCAGCCAAACCGTCGGAGGAAGTGAAAAACTGTTTTTT. Translating gives CASSQTVGGSEKLFF. The chain links TRBV5-1 to TRBJ1-4, with no clear D. CDR1 is SGHRS and CDR2 is YFSETQ in the germline V gene. V was cut by 4 bases and J by 7 bases, with 17 bases left in between. The length of the CDR3 is 15 residues.

This clonotype was seen a handful of times. The chain carries TRBV7-2 and TRBJ2-7; maybe TRBD2 (5 bases). The CDR3 is 13 amino acids. Trimming took off 5 bases at V and 7 bases at J, with 15 bases between the two ends. Germline V lookup: CDR1 SGHTA, CDR2 FQGNSA. CDR3 sequence (DNA): TGTGCCAGCAGCCCCGGGCCACCGGGGGAGCAGTACTTC. Protein: CASSPGPPGEQYF.

The chain joins TRBV7-2 to TRBJ2-2; 10 bases map to TRBD2. Germline V gives CDR1 SGHTA, CDR2 FQGNSA. CDR3 length equals 17 residues. V shed 5 bases, J shed 4 bases, and the junction held 10 bases outside the gene matches. DNA of the CDR3: TGTGCCAGCAGCCCCCCCCCCAGCGGGAGGGGCACCGGGGAGCTGTTTTTT. This sequence encodes CASSPPPSGRGTGELFF.

This clonotype was counted a few times. The gene calls are TRBV28 and TRBJ2-7, with D possibly matching TRBD1 (5 bases). The CDR3 covers 13 residues. Trimming removed 6 bases at V and 1 base at J, with 10 bases between. In germline, CDR1 is MDHEN, CDR2 SYDVKM. The DNA of the CDR3 is TGTGCCAGCAGGACCCCAGGGTCCTACGAGCAGTACTTC. This translates into CASRTPGSYEQYF.

In its sample, this clonotype was seen a few times. This sequence joins TRBV4-1 and TRBJ1-5; no firm D call. There are 15 residues in the CDR3. Trimming stripped 0 bases from V and 0 bases from J, with 6 bases between. The germline CDR1 and CDR2 sequences are MGHRA and YSYEKL. CDR3 residues: CASSQERHSNQPQHF. CDR3 DNA sequence: TGCGCCAGCAGCCAAGAAAGACATAGCAATCAGCCCCAGCATTTT.

This clonotype was seen a few times. This sequence joins TRBV12-3 or TRBV12-4 and TRBJ2-1, with 9 bases lining up with TRBD1. CDR3 length: 14 amino acids. Germline trimming cut 6 bases from V and 2 bases from J; bases unmatched to any gene: 2. CDR3 protein: CASSRTGAYNEQFF. CDR3 nucleotide sequence: TGTGCCAGCAGCCGGACAGGGGCCTACAATGAGCAGTTCTTC.

In this sample, this clonotype turned up a few times. The chain links TRBV2 to TRBJ1-5; D uncertain. Per germline, CDR1 SNHLY and CDR2 FYNNEI. Trimming removed 6 bases at V and 6 bases at J, with 9 bases between. The CDR3 totals 12 residues. CDR3 region: CASRHTGQPQHF. The DNA for the CDR3 is TGTGCCAGCAGACACACGGGTCAGCCCCAGCATTTT.

This clonotype was detected once. The chain recombines TRBV10-3 with TRBJ2-2; 8 bases map to TRBD1. This CDR3 is built from 15 residues. Germline trimming cut 10 bases from V and 4 bases from J; bases unmatched to any gene: 11. Germline CDR1 reads ENHRY; CDR2 reads SYGVKD. The CDR3 DNA sequence: TGTGCCACATACCGAACGGGACAGGCCACCGGGGAGCTGTTTTTT. Amino acids: CATYRTGQATGELFF.

This clonotype appeared many times. V usage is TRBV7-2 and J usage is TRBJ2-7; 12 positions match TRBD2. With V trimmed by 3 bases and J by 3 bases, 0 bases remained unmatched. This CDR3 has 14 residues. Germline-derived CDR1 and CDR2 are SGHTA and FQGNSA. The CDR3 reads CASSLTSGSYEQYV. CDR3 nucleotide sequence: TGTGCCAGCAGCTTGACTAGCGGGAGCTACGAGCAGTACGTC.

The V gene is TRBV5-1, the J gene TRBJ1-6; D is undetermined. Germline CDR1 and CDR2: SGHRS and YFSETQ. V was trimmed by 4 bases and J by 5 bases, leaving 10 bases between them. This CDR3 spans 14 amino acids. The CDR3 DNA follows: TGCGCCAGCAGCGCTGGACTGAATAATTCACCCCTCCACTTT. It specifies CASSAGLNNSPLHF. Based on the CDR3 plus reference TRBV5-1 and TRBJ1-6, the full variable domain is KAGVTQTPRYLIKTRGQQVTLSCSPISGHRSVSWYQQTPGQGLQFLFEYFSETQRNKGNFPGRFSGRQFSNSRSEMNVSTLELGDSALYLCASSAGLNNSPLHFGNGTRLTVT.

This clonotype has at least ten counts. The V gene is TRBV6-1, the J gene TRBJ1-1, with D tentatively TRBD1 (5 bases). Germline CDR1 and CDR2: MNHNS and SASEGT. Trimming removed 2 bases from V and 1 base from J, with 5 bases in between. The CDR3 has 13 amino acids. The CDR3 spells CASSETGNTEAFF. CDR3 bases: TGTGCCAGCAGTGAAACAGGGAACACTGAAGCTTTCTTT.

This chain connects TRBV29-1 to TRBJ2-3; TRBD2 matches 7 bases. The CDR3 loop spans 15 amino acids. The V gene end was trimmed by 4 bases and the J gene end by 0 bases; junction bases not matched to a gene: 7. Germline CDR1 reads SQVTM; CDR2 reads ANQGSEA. This CDR3 reads CSVVLAARSTDTQYF. The CDR3 bases are TGCAGCGTTGTCCTAGCGGCACGTAGCACAGATACGCAGTATTTT.

This chain connects TRBV7-2 to TRBJ2-1, with D tentatively TRBD1 (6 bases). CDR3 length: 15 amino acids. Germline values: CDR1 SGHTA, CDR2 FQGNSA. V dropped 3 bases and J dropped 2 bases, with 11 bases sitting between them. The CDR3: CASSFRDTPYNEQFF. Here the CDR3 DNA reads TGTGCCAGCAGCTTCAGGGACACACCCTACAATGAGCAGTTCTTC.

The chain links TRBV7-2 to TRBJ1-5, with 9 bases matching TRBD1. Germline values: CDR1 SGHTA, CDR2 FQGNSA. Losses at the gene ends were 4 bases for V and 3 bases for J; bases not matched to a gene: 4. This CDR3 is 15 amino acids long. CDR3 amino acids: CASSSGTGFNQPQHF. Written as DNA, the CDR3 is TGTGCCAGCAGCTCCGGGACAGGGTTCAATCAGCCCCAGCATTTT.

There are a few counts of this clonotype. The J gene is TRBJ2-1, the V gene TRBV27; 11 nucleotides line up with TRBD2. CDR3 length: 15 residues. V gave up 4 bases and J gave up 4 bases; unmatched junction bases: 3. Per germline, CDR1 MNHEY and CDR2 SMNVEV (reference sequence). CDR3 nucleotides: TGTGCCAGCAGTTCTAGCGGGGGGCGGTACAATGAGCAGTTCTTC. Encoded protein: CASSSSGGRYNEQFF.

The chain carries TRBV7-3 and TRBJ2-1; TRBD1 or TRBD2 may be the D gene (6 bases each). The CDR3 is made up of 13 amino acids. Trimming pared 5 bases from V and 9 bases from J, leaving 14 bases between. CDR1 and CDR2 (germline): SGHTA, FQGTGA. CDR3 nucleotide sequence: TGTGCCAGCAGCCCGGGGGCGTCGGTTGAGCAGTTCTTC. Translating it yields CASSPGASVEQFF.

This clonotype appeared many times. One end of the junction varies from germline; a read error may be responsible. The chain uses TRBV7-7 and TRBJ2-5, with TRBD1 as a possible D gene (6 bases). The CDR3 loop spans 14 amino acids. Germline loops: CDR1 SSHAT, CDR2 FNYEAQ (reference sequence). The CDR3: CASSSTTGQETQYF. CDR3 nucleotides: TGTGCTAGCAGCTCCACTACAGGGCAAGAGACCCAGTACTTC.

There are many counts of this clonotype. V is TRBV27 and J is TRBJ2-3, with D possibly matching TRBD2 (5 bases). V lost 2 bases and J 11 bases, leaving 20 bases between the germline ends. The CDR3 sequence is 15 residues long. Germline-derived CDR1 and CDR2 are MNHEY and SMNVEV (reference sequence). The CDR3 DNA reads TGTGCCAGCAGTTTAGCCTTGTGGGAGCGTGGCATGCAGTATTTT. Translating it yields CASSLALWERGMQYF.

The table lists this clonotype with many counts. This chain links TRBV7-2 with TRBJ1-5, with 7 bases identical to TRBD1. Germline V gene sequence: CDR1 SGHTA, CDR2 FQGNSA. After removal of 1 base from V and 1 base from J, the junction contained 4 bases not matched to a gene. CDR3 length: 16 amino acids. In DNA, the CDR3 is TGTGCCAGCAGCTTAGAGAGGGGGCACAGCAATCAGCCCCAGCATTTT. Its protein product is CASSLERGHSNQPQHF. Filled out from reference TRBV7-2 and TRBJ1-5, the complete variable domain reads GAGVSQSPSNKVTEKGKDVELRCDPISGHTALYWYRQSLGQGLEFLIYFQGNSAPDKSGLPSDRFSAERTGGSVSTLTIQRTQQEDSAVYLCASSLERGHSNQPQHFGDGTRLSIL.

This sequence joins TRBV2 and TRBJ2-2, with 9 bases lining up with TRBD1. The germline V gene has CDR1 SNHLY and CDR2 FYNNEI. The CDR3 spans 16 residues. V trimming: 4 bases; J trimming: 4 bases; junction bases outside the gene matches: 7. This CDR3 reads CASSGTGGAGTGELFF. CDR3 sequence (DNA): TGTGCCAGCAGTGGCACAGGGGGCGCGGGCACCGGGGAGCTGTTTTTT.

The chain carries TRBV29-1 and TRBJ2-3; D call uncertain. This CDR3 region has 13 residues. V was cut by 7 bases and J by 2 bases, with 13 bases left in between. Per germline, CDR1 SQVTM and CDR2 ANQGSEA. The CDR3 DNA follows: TGCAGCGGTCGGCAGCGCCTCACAGATACGCAGTATTTT. Residues: CSGRQRLTDTQYF.